The clone carrying this TCR beta chain appeared a few times. The antigen is not known. These data come from a study of OX40 agonist ivuxolimab in advanced cancers. Study-level points and caveats: Expanded clones were, on average, more numerous among CD8+ T cells than CD4+.

Repertoires were generated with immunoSEQ multiplex PCR, while TCRdb's copy carries only in-frame clones and drops some. Counted here are about 66,000 clones, about 90% occurring once; the ten biggest clones make up around 0.33%. This specimen was CD4+ or CD8+ T cells sorted from blood, taken in a trial of the OX40 agonist ivuxolimab. The receptor was isolated from an adult with an advanced solid tumor such as melanoma, head and neck, liver or kidney cancer.

CDR3 region: CASSRGLGTDTQYF. Here the CDR3 DNA reads TGTGCCAGCAGCCGGGGACTAGGGACAGATACGCAGTATTTT. The chain has TRBV7-3 and TRBJ2-3; 8 positions agree with TRBD2. The CDR3 covers 14 residues. CDR1 SGHTA and CDR2 FQGTGA come from the germline V gene. V lost 5 bases and J lost 3; bases outside the gene matches: 4.